The next 22 T cell receptor beta chains were all read from a single sample in a study of PD-L1 blockade in urothelial cancer. Time point denoted: pretreatment peripheral blood. Sequencing was performed with immunoSEQ multiplex PCR; in TCRdb, only in-frame clones are kept and a portion is missing. Of about 130,000 clones listed, around 85% are singletons. Here the sequenced sample was PBMCs, taken around atezolizumab (anti-PD-L1) treatment. These receptors all come from a man aged 45-60 years with urothelial cancer.

This chain connects TRBV5-1 to TRBJ2-1; 10 positions match TRBD1. Per the germline V gene, CDR1 is SGHRS and CDR2 is YFSETQ. With 4 bases clipped from V and 7 bases from J, the junction kept 11 bases outside the gene matches. This CDR3 region has 16 residues. The CDR3 region is CASSTTPGQGWNEQFF. Written as DNA, the CDR3 is TGCGCCAGCAGCACCACCCCGGGACAGGGGTGGAATGAGCAGTTCTTC.

The V gene is TRBV7-2, the J gene TRBJ2-7; D is unresolved. CDR3 size: 13 residues. CDR1 and CDR2 from the germline V gene are SGHTA and FQGNSA. V was clipped by 5 bases and J by 6 bases, with 14 bases between them. CDR3 region: CASSPQPGFEQYF. The DNA of the CDR3 is TGTGCCAGCAGCCCACAGCCTGGGTTCGAGCAGTACTTC.

This chain links TRBV1 with TRBJ2-3; the DNA was not compared with TRBD2, the D call given in the table. TRBV1 is listed as a pseudogene. The CDR3 loop spans 20 amino acids. The CDR3 loop reads CTSIIPGLAGGRSSTDTQYF. The CDR3, as DNA: TGCACCAGCATCATACCGGGACTAGCGGGAGGGCGTTCTAGCACAGATACGCAGTATTTT.

This rearrangement joins TRBV27 to TRBJ1-2; D is perhaps TRBD1 (5 bases). Germline lookup yields CDR1 MNHEY and CDR2 SMNVEV (reference sequence). This CDR3 is 12 amino acids long. The ends were cut back, 8 bases at V and 8 bases at J, with 15 bases in the middle. DNA of the CDR3: TGTGCCAGCGGACACGGCCTGGGCGGCTACACCTTC. Protein: CASGHGLGGYTF.

The chain recombines TRBV5-4 with TRBJ2-2; 10 positions match TRBD2. Germline V gives CDR1 SGHNT, CDR2 YYREEE (reference sequence). The CDR3 runs 15 residues. V trimming: 1 base; J trimming: 5 bases; junction bases outside the gene matches: 2. The DNA of the CDR3 is TGTGCCAGCAGCTTGTTACTAGCGGGAACCGGGGAGCTGTTTTTT. This sequence encodes CASSLLLAGTGELFF. Variable domain in full (rest from reference TRBV5-4 and TRBJ2-2): ETGVTQSPTHLIKTRGQQVTLRCSSQSGHNTVSWYQQALGQGPQFIFQYYREEENGRGNFPPRFSGLQFPNYSSELNVNALELDDSALYLCASSLLLAGTGELFFGEGSRLTVL.

The chain has TRBV11-2 and TRBJ2-7, with D hard to call. The CDR3 contains 12 residues. V was clipped by 5 bases and J by 2 bases, with 7 bases between them. CDR1 and CDR2 (germline): SGHAT, FQNNGV. CDR3 coding DNA: TGTGCCAGCAGCCCCCAGGCCTACGAGCAGTACTTC. It is translated as CASSPQAYEQYF.

The chain has TRBV6-4 and TRBJ2-3; 9 bases fit TRBD1. The germline CDR1 and CDR2 sequences are MRHNA and SNTAGT. Germline trimming cut 6 bases from V and 3 bases from J; bases unmatched to any gene: 7. The CDR3 has 15 amino acids. CDR3 in DNA: TGTGCCAGCAGAGCCGGGACAGGGCCTACAGATACGCAGTATTTT. This codes for CASRAGTGPTDTQYF.

V and J are TRBV27 and TRBJ2-7, with 12 positions matching TRBD2. The CDR3 has 14 residues. V lost 6 bases, J lost 4 bases, and 4 bases stayed unmatched. Germline V gene lookup returns CDR1 MNHEY and CDR2 SMNVEV (reference sequence). The CDR3 nucleotides read TGTGCCAGCAGCGCACTAGCGGGAGGTTACGAGCAGTACTTC. Amino acids: CASSALAGGYEQYF.

This clone was found once. The chain couples TRBV6-5 to TRBJ2-7; tentatively, D is TRBD2 (6 bases). Germline V gives CDR1 MNHEY, CDR2 SVGAGI. V lost 1 base and J 2 bases, leaving 12 bases between the germline ends. This CDR3 has 15 amino acids. Here the CDR3 DNA reads TGTGCCAGCAGTTACTGGCCGGAGGGAGCCTACGAGCAGTACTTC. As protein: CASSYWPEGAYEQYF.

The sample holds a few counts of this clone. The V and J genes are TRBV2 and TRBJ1-2; D not resolved. This CDR3 spans 15 amino acids. Trimming cost V 0 bases and J 7 bases, with 15 bases left between them. Germline assignment: CDR1 SNHLY and CDR2 FYNNEI. CDR3 amino acids: CASSEALAGLVGYTF. The DNA of the CDR3 is TGTGCCAGCAGTGAAGCGTTGGCGGGCCTGGTTGGCTACACCTTC.

The genes are TRBV28 and TRBJ2-1, with 10 nucleotides matching TRBD2. This CDR3 comprises 16 residues. With 4 bases clipped from V and 4 bases from J, the junction kept 7 bases outside the gene matches. CDR1 and CDR2 (germline): MDHEN, SYDVKM. CDR3 sequence reads: CASSSYTSGVYNEQFF. The DNA for the CDR3 is TGTGCCAGCAGTTCCTATACTAGCGGGGTTTACAATGAGCAGTTCTTC.

The gene calls are TRBV5-1 and TRBJ2-7, with 7 bases aligning to TRBD1. Germline loops: CDR1 SGHRS, CDR2 YFSETQ. V shed 4 bases, J shed 4 bases, and the junction held 8 bases outside the gene matches. There are 14 residues in the CDR3. In DNA form, the CDR3 reads TGCGCCAGCAGCGTCGCCGGGACAGAGTACGAGCAGTACTTC. This codes for CASSVAGTEYEQYF.

The chain combines TRBV19 with TRBJ2-1; 7 bases are a match to TRBD2. CDR3 size: 16 residues. Germline CDR1 is LNHDA and CDR2 is SQIVND (reference sequence). V shed 5 bases, J shed 0 bases, and the junction held 7 bases outside the gene matches. The CDR3 region is CASSSKAGSSYNEQFF. Written as DNA, the CDR3 is TGTGCCAGTAGTTCAAAAGCGGGAAGCTCCTACAATGAGCAGTTCTTC.

This chain joins TRBV5-4 and TRBJ2-3, with 10 bases matching TRBD2. The CDR3 runs 15 residues. From germline, CDR1 is SGHNT and CDR2 YYREEE (reference sequence). V was pared by 2 bases and J by 4 bases, with 4 bases of the junction left unmatched. The DNA for the CDR3 is TGTGCCAGCAGCTTTCCAGCGGGAGGGTCAGATACGCAGTATTTT. This translates into CASSFPAGGSDTQYF.

The J gene is TRBJ2-3, the V gene TRBV4-2; the match to TRBD2 covers 8 bases. The CDR3 runs 13 residues. The ends lost 1 base at V and 8 bases at J; junction bases unmatched: 2. The germline gives CDR1 LGHNA, CDR2 YNFKEQ. Here the CDR3 reads CASSQAGGTTQYF. The CDR3 DNA follows: TGTGCCAGCAGCCAAGCGGGGGGGACTACGCAGTATTTT.

The chain employs TRBV5-1 and TRBJ2-1; D gene unclear. The CDR3 loop spans 13 amino acids. Germline-derived CDR1 and CDR2 are SGHRS and YFSETQ. V was cut by 0 bases and J by 9 bases, with 10 bases left in between. The CDR3 region has the DNA TGCGCCAGCAGCTTGGTAGTGCTCGCTGAGCAGTTCTTC. Its protein is CASSLVVLAEQFF.

The CDR3 DNA reads TGTGCCAGCAGCTTGGAAGGGGGCTTCAATTCACCCCTCCACTTT. Its protein is CASSLEGGFNSPLHF. The chain couples TRBV5-5 to TRBJ1-6; 7 positions match TRBD1. V dropped 0 bases and J dropped 7; count of bases not matched to a gene: 4. This CDR3 is 15 amino acids long. Germline loops: CDR1 SGHKS, CDR2 YYEKEE (reference sequence).

This rearrangement joins TRBV7-9 to TRBJ1-3; unclear D gene. There are 14 residues in the CDR3. V gave up 0 bases and J gave up 3 bases, with 6 bases separating them. Germline V CDR1 and CDR2: SEHNR, FQNEAQ (reference sequence). CDR3 in DNA: TGTGCCAGCAGCTTAGCCAGTCGTGGAAACACCATATATTTT. Protein product: CASSLASRGNTIYF.

Notes on this clone: Other DNA sequences in this specimen translate into the identical CDR3. The V gene is TRBV7-9, the J gene TRBJ2-3; D unresolved. The CDR3 spans 11 residues. V lost 2 bases and J 6 bases, leaving 3 bases between the germline ends. Germline V gene data show CDR1 as SEHNR and CDR2 as FQNEAQ (reference sequence). CDR3 nucleotide sequence: TGTGCCAGCAGCTTAAGCGATACGCAGTATTTT. This gives the protein CASSLSDTQYF. Looking up the rest from reference TRBV7-9 and TRBJ2-3 gives the full variable domain: DTGVSQNPRHKITKRGQNVTFRCDPISEHNRLYWYRQTLGQGPEFLTYFQNEAQLEKSRLLSDRFSAERPKGSFSTLEIQRTEQGDSAMYLCASSLSDTQYFGPGTRLTVL.

The rearrangement uses TRBV6-6 and TRBJ2-7; 8 bases agree with TRBD1. The CDR3 is made up of 13 amino acids. Germline loops: CDR1 MNHNY, CDR2 SVGAGI (reference sequence). J lost 6 bases, V lost 6 bases, and 7 bases had no gene match. Written as DNA, the CDR3 is TGTGCCAGCAGAGGGACAGGTTCGCCCGAGCAGTACTTC. This translates into CASRGTGSPEQYF.

This chain joins TRBV5-4 and TRBJ1-1, with TRBD1 matching over 9 bases. CDR3 length equals 15 residues. CDR1 and CDR2 from the germline V gene are SGHNT and YYREEE (reference sequence). V trimming: 2 bases; J trimming: 1 base; junction bases outside the gene matches: 3. The CDR3 DNA reads TGTGCCAGCAGCTTTCGACAGGGGGGGAACACTGAAGCTTTCTTT. Encoded protein: CASSFRQGGNTEAFF.

The chain links TRBV7-8 to TRBJ2-1; TRBD2 matches 8 bases. The CDR3 is made up of 16 amino acids. Trimming cost V 5 bases and J 2 bases; bases outside gene matches: 8. CDR1 and CDR2 from the germline V gene are SGHVS and FQNEAQ. This CDR3 is CASSPRTSRTYNEQFF. CDR3 DNA: TGTGCCAGCAGCCCCCGGACTAGCAGGACCTACAATGAGCAGTTCTTC.